This T cell receptor (beta chain) was retrieved from a study of PD-1 blockade in classical Hodgkin lymphoma. Study observations and caveats: The origin of the repertoire differences remains undefined, with disease activity or prior therapy as possible causes. Exclusion applied to patients who initiated nivolumab less than 1 year following ASCT.

Looked up from germline, CDR1 is SNHLY and CDR2 is FYNNEI. V lost 6 bases and J lost 5, with 16 bases in between. The CDR3 runs to 14 residues. The time point is: cycle 4 day 1 (C4D1), after less than 7 weeks of nivolumab. Brentuximab vedotin exposure varied, and every patient relapsed after autologous stem cell transplantation. Worth noting for this clone: Its cognate antigen is unknown.

Method: immunoSEQ multiplex PCR; TCRdb's copy keeps in-frame clones and lacks some. Among more than 75,000 clones listed, 93% were seen once. This clonotype was obtained from a human donor with classical Hodgkin lymphoma. V is TRBV2 and J is TRBJ2-5; perhaps TRBD1 as D (6 bases). The specimen comprised peripheral blood mononuclear cells (PBMCs), sampled before the fourth cycle of nivolumab. CDR3 sequence (DNA): TGTGCCAGCAGCCAGAACAGGGTGGGGGAGACCCAGTACTTC. It codes for CASSQNRVGETQYF.